Detailed here is one T cell receptor beta chain. No antigen is known for it. At one end, the junction sequence differs from germline, possibly due to a read error. This sample was taken from a study of identical twins (dated by TCRdb to about 2016). Study-wide context: TCR alpha and beta repertoires from monozygotic twins, unrelated adults of various ages and cord blood were deep-sequenced to test whether fetal clonotypes persist. To rule out contamination, the twin experiments were replicated at different times with different library preparation protocols. Here is what the overall study found, with its caveats: Fewer insertions were carried by abundant cord blood beta clonotypes, a similar but weaker trend appeared in young adult naive repertoires, and no such trend appeared in memory repertoires. Because the same donors could not be followed over many years, the conclusions relied on cross-sectional statistical analysis. Zero-insertion analyses could be partly confounded by invariant T cells such as MAIT and iNKT, though diverse VJ usage argued against such confounding for most clonotypes. Compared with coincidental sharing between unrelated individuals, out-of-frame TCR alpha sequences shared between twins showed an excess of sequences with low generation probability. A weaker excess of twin sharing was found in beta out-of-frame sequences because the signal-to-noise ratio was lowered by fewer shared sequences. Out-of-frame TCR alpha sharing in monozygotic twins was systematically underestimated by recombination models, whereas sharing between unrelated individuals was in agreement with the recombination models.

Library preparation used 5' RACE. Sequenced on an Illumina HiSeq 2000. Template switching introduced a universal primer binding site; the final cDNA contained a unique molecular identifier, enabling accurate counting of TCR cDNA molecules. First-strand cDNA for TCR alpha and beta chains was synthesized from specific primers in the conserved constant-segment region. To control for contamination, every cDNA library was double barcoded, receiving both a SMART-Mk sample barcode and Illumina barcodes. TruSeq adapter sequences and Illumina sample barcodes were added in two successive PCR steps. The Illumina HiSeq platform was used with custom primers to sequence TCR alpha and beta cDNA libraries. The published analysis was carried out like this. MiGEC processed the raw reads to extract unique molecular identifiers, while MiXCR was used to determine the CDR3 positions. For each individual, recombination models were inferred using an EM algorithm with the repgenHMM and IGoR tools. The tcR package in R was used for shared clonotype analysis, with sharing normalized by the product of cloneset sizes. Out-of-frame nonproductive sequences were analyzed to study raw recombination free of thymic and clonal selection effects. TCRdb reanalyzed the raw reads on its own, using fastp at Q25 for trimming and MiXCR for clone calling, and kept in-frame beta chains. Identical CDR3 protein sequences are pooled into one entry, listed with their most common genes and DNA. The V and J calls and clone size come from TCRdb's table, not from the authors' own analysis. The sample table contains some 250,000 distinct CDR3 sequences; only one count was recorded for 6.5% to 8% of them. The ten largest clonotypes hold about 14% of the sample.

Every donor was a healthy Caucasian. The twin cohort consisted of three pairs of female monozygotic twins, all aged about 18 to 29 years. Positive isolation kits from Invitrogen were used to isolate the CD4+ and CD8+ T cell populations. The CDR3 covers 10 residues, taking in both the cysteine and the phenylalanine. This entry keeps only the CDR3 DNA: 30 bases, framed from base 1. CDR1 is given as SGDLS and CDR2 as YYNGEE, both from the germline V gene. These data were also filed under a second study, of T cells expressing NK-cell markers. The second study reports: Three sorted T-cell subsets (CD3+CD56+NKG2C+, CD3+CD56+NKG2C- and CD3+CD56-NKG2C+) from about 8 donors had their TCR beta-chain repertoires profiled. Of the eight sequenced donors, seven were found to be HCMV-seropositive and one was found to be HCMV-seronegative. In several experiments an anti-gammadeltaTCR antibody was added to restrict sorting to alphabetaTCR-expressing T cells. For more than 5 donors, the dominant CD3+CD56+NKG2C+ clonotypes were among the top 10 CD8+ clonotypes and accounted for about 1.0-7.0% of CD8+ T cells. Those dominant clonotypes were again the most abundant among CD3+CD56-NKG2C+ cells in a few donors, at roughly 25-60.1%. Whether the expanded NKG2C-expressing T cell clones were specific for HCMV antigens was left unclear. All eight donors whose samples were sequenced were randomly selected healthy volunteers, three of them men and five women. To determine HCMV serostatus, a commercial ELISA kit was used to detect HCMV-specific IgG in serum. MIGEC was used to demultiplex reads and group reads by UMI, and MiTCR was used to assemble and quantify clonotypes. To exclude erroneous sequences, any TCR cDNA sequence not supported by at least two reads was discarded. The tcR package was used for downstream repertoire analysis, and clonotypes were matched across fractions by CDR3 nucleotide sequence plus V segment. Antigen specificity was annotated against VDJdb with VDJmatch, allowing one amino acid substitution in CDR3.

The rearranged chain carries TRBV9 and TRBJ1-1, with the D segment identity uncertain. This TCR was sampled from a woman between 18 and 30 years old in good health. The sequencing input was CD8+ T cells sorted from blood. The CDR3 reads as follows: CASSPSGTSF. The DNA sequence reads TGTGCCAGCAGCCCCAGCGGCACCTCCTTT.